This T cell receptor beta chain was recovered during a study of T cells after yellow fever vaccination (dated by TCRdb to 2018 to 2020). At the level of the whole study: The SMART-Seq v4 Ultra Low Input RNA kit was used to prepare libraries from fractions with low cell numbers. Two healthy male donors, one aged 18 to 30 and one aged 30 to 40 years, were included in the cohort. Blood was drawn at multiple timepoints before and after primary and secondary immunization, with bulk PBMC replicates and cell subsets isolated. To follow T-cell clones before and after both primary and booster YFV17D yellow fever vaccination, bulk TCR alpha and beta repertoires underwent longitudinal sequencing.

Taken with the paper, the label for treatment or condition translates to: live attenuated yellow fever vaccine strain. At every blood-draw timepoint, two biological replicates of bulk PBMCs were collected. PBMCs were isolated from peripheral blood using a standard Ficoll-Paque protocol. TriZol was used to extract RNA from bulk PBMCs, from CD4 and CD8 fractions, and from dextramer-positive and dextramer-negative fractions. These reads were obtained on an Illumina NovaSeq 6000. Synthesis of TCR cDNA relied on 5'RACE template switching, a step that introduced a universal primer site along with unique molecular identifiers. cDNA synthesis was primed from both the TCR alpha and TCR beta constant segments. Library amplification involved two PCR steps, and the second step added sample barcodes and sequencing adapters. Sequencing of the libraries was done on either Illumina HiSeq 2500 (2x100 bp) or NovaSeq (2x150 bp). In the source study's methods: Demultiplexing of reads and collapsing into UMI consensus sequences were performed with MIGEC, and V(D)J alignment was carried out with MiXCR. Clonotypes responding to the vaccine were identified with edgeR on replicate PBMC samples, with the criteria of FDR below 0.01 and a log2 fold change above 5 up to day 15. Each bulk clonotype received a CD4 or CD8 identity based on whether the sequenced CD4 or CD8 repertoire contained that clonotype at higher abundance. TCRdb reanalyzed the raw reads on its own, using fastp at Q25 for trimming and MiXCR for clone calling, and kept in-frame beta chains. When rows share a CDR3 protein, they turn into one entry using the most common DNA and genes. TCRdb's processing, not the authors' own work, is the source of the V and J calls. Present in this sample are hundreds of thousands of distinct CDR3 sequences, around 19% of which were seen just once. Of the sample, 15% to 20% is held by the ten largest clones.

What the study reported, not specific to this receptor: Compared with the primary T-cell response, the secondary T-cell response was faster but weaker, reaching its peak on day 5 rather than on day 15. FACS-sorted repertoires could contain abundant contaminating clonotypes from the bulk population, so computational filtering was required. Most clones expanded after primary vaccination were re-detected after the booster (96% of CD4 and roughly 87% of CD8), suggesting broad memory maintenance. Because only a couple of donors were included in the study, the extent to which the findings can be generalized is limited. A small share of clonotypes occurred in both CD4 and CD8 compartments, likely arising from convergent recombination.

For this clonotype: Its cognate antigen has yet to be identified. No base qualities exist here, and no much larger clone lies one base off it.

The specimen was PBMCs, collected before the yellow fever booster vaccination. This TCR derives from a man aged 18 to 29 who received the YFV17D yellow fever vaccine.

The CDR3: CASSLASSLAKNIQYF. At the DNA level, the sequence is TGCGCCAGCAGCTTGGCCAGCTCCTTAGCCAAAAACATTCAGTACTTC. This chain joins TRBV5-1 to TRBJ2-4; the D gene remains uncertain. CDR1 SGHRS and CDR2 YFSETQ are derived from the germline V gene. V is cut by 0 bases and J by 0 bases, and the space between the germline ends is 10 bases. The cysteine opens and the phenylalanine closes a CDR3 of 16 amino acids. The DNA shown is the 48-base CDR3, in frame from base 1.